The count of the clone carrying this TCR beta chain is one. The PCR contained 60 Vbeta and 13 Jbeta primers. TCRdb's table, derived via immunoSEQ multiplex PCR, lists solely in-frame clones and lacks some. The sample records fewer than 150,000 clones, around 68% being singletons. The CDR3 contains 15 residues. Trimming removed 3 bases from V and 7 bases from J; junction bases left unmatched: 7. The germline V gene encodes CDR1 SGHTA and CDR2 FQGTGA. The source of the sample is a study of cytomegalovirus exposure and HLA in healthy donors. Study overall: From donors who were HLA-typed, an early data release held around 80 million unique TCRs.

The V call is TRBV7-3, the J call TRBJ1-5; 9 bases agree with TRBD1. The sequenced sample consisted of PBMCs. This clonotype originated in a woman aged 40 to 50 in good health and CMV-seropositive. CDR3 protein: CASSLGQGGRQPQHF. Written as DNA, the CDR3 is TGTGCCAGCAGCTTGGGACAGGGTGGACGCCAGCCCCAGCATTTT.